This note documents a single T cell receptor beta chain sequence. Its antigen is unidentified. The PCR had 60 Vbeta and 13 Jbeta primers. The table came from immunoSEQ multiplex PCR; TCRdb's copy has only in-frame clones and leaves some out. This sample's table reports 150,000 or so clones. The sample is drawn from a study of cytomegalovirus exposure and HLA in healthy donors. Study as a whole: The Caucasian-associated ancestry cluster held less than 85% of approximately 400 genotyped donors.

With V trimmed by 2 bases and J by 8 bases, 5 bases remained unmatched. Germline assignment: CDR1 SQVTM and CDR2 ANQGSEA. CDR3 length equals 13 residues. Study outcomes and limitations: Across HLA loci, a later analysis found differing TCR association rates, with DRB1 most and HLA-C fewest. Among TCR beta chains of equal frequency, HLA-associated ones were more clonally expanded in a later analysis. An Asian-associated ancestry cluster reportedly showed fewer N-insertions than the approximately 660-donor mean in a later analysis.

The source is a woman in her forties or fifties in good health and CMV-seronegative. Specimen: PBMCs. This chain links TRBV29-1 with TRBJ2-1, with 8 nucleotides matching TRBD2. The CDR3 bases are TGCAGCGTTGAACATAGCGGGGTGCATGAGCAGTTCTTC. It specifies CSVEHSGVHEQFF.